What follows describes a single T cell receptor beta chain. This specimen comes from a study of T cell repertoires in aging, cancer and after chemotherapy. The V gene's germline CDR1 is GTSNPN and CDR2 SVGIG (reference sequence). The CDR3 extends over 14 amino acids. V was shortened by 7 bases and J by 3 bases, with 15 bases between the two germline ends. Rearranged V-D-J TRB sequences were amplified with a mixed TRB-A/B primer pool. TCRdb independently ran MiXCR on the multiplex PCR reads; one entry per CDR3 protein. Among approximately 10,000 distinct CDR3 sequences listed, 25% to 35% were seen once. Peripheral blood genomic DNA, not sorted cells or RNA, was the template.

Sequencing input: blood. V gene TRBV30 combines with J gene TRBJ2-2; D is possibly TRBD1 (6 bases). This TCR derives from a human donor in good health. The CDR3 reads CASESGVDTGELFF. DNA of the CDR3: TGTGCCTCCGAATCAGGGGTTGACACCGGGGAGCTGTTTTTT.